In this sample, the clone carrying this TCR beta chain turned up a few times. Its antigen is not identified. Germline V CDR1 and CDR2: SQVTM, ANQGSEA. With 5 bases removed from V and 5 bases from J, the gap between germline ends came to 16 bases. The CDR3 is 13 residues long. These data belong to a study of beta chain features in type 1 diabetes. In the study overall: Comparable age, gender and cell yields were observed in patients relative to healthy donors. Study-wide results and caveats: Shorter TCRB CDR3s, moderately but significantly so, were found in Type 1 diabetes patients in all four CD4+ subsets. PCR might favor shorter templates, but any such skew would affect patients and controls equally. Any HLA-type effect on TCRB rearrangement remained unresolved here.

The study reverse transcribed the entire isolated RNA, so it sequenced expressed TCRB transcripts. The assay was immunoSEQ multiplex PCR, and TCRdb's table has in-frame clones only and misses some. In the table there are tens of thousands of clones, roughly 45% of which are singletons. CD4+ naive, central memory, regulatory and stem cell-like memory subsets were isolated by sorting on CD45RO/CCR7/CD25/CD127/CD95/CD27. Material for sequencing was stem cell memory CD4+ T cells from blood. The source of this sequence is a man aged 25-45 years with type 1 diabetes. The chain uses TRBV29-1 and TRBJ2-7, with D tentatively TRBD1 (6 bases). CDR3 sequence: CSVKGQGPDEQYF. CDR3 DNA: TGCAGCGTTAAAGGTCAGGGGCCCGACGAGCAGTACTTC.